This TCR beta chain was recovered during a study of identical twins. The study, taken as a whole, reports: Cord blood's abundant beta clonotypes had fewer insertions, unlike memory repertoires. For monozygotic twins, models underestimated out-of-frame TCR alpha sharing.

TCRdb called the 5' RACE reads again in MiXCR, with one record for every CDR3 protein. The sample lists 1.5 million to 2 million distinct CDR3 sequences, 32% seen once, with roughly 0.3% in the top ten. There were only healthy Caucasians among the donors. CDR3 length: 16 amino acids. The germline V gene encodes CDR1 WNHNN and CDR2 SYGVQD (reference sequence). Deletions cut 6 bases from V and 2 bases from J, with 17 bases between. Comments on this clonotype: As yet, its antigen is unknown.

The source of this sequence is a newborn girl in good health. Sequenced material: cord blood. V gene TRBV10-1 combines with J gene TRBJ1-5; D might be TRBD1 (5 bases). This CDR3 reads CASRELRETRNQPQHF. The CDR3 DNA reads TGCGCCAGCAGGGAGCTCAGGGAGACCCGCAATCAGCCCCAGCATTTT.